The T cell receptor beta chain under discussion was sequenced for a study of T cells in localized non-small cell lung cancer. The CDR3 loop spans 17 amino acids. V shed 3 bases, J shed 3 bases, and the junction held 6 bases outside the gene matches. Per germline, CDR1 LNHNV and CDR2 YYDKDF (reference sequence). Study results and caveats: Since sequencing was restricted to only one region of the tumor, intratumor heterogeneity remains a possibility. Higher blood T cell density tracked longer overall survival.

The method was immunoSEQ multiplex PCR; TCRdb's version includes in-frame clones alone and lacks a portion of them. The sample has 33,000 or so clones, almost 85% seen once; the top ten hold 15% to 20%. Comments on this clone: Its antigen is not known.

The chain employs TRBV15 and TRBJ2-3; TRBD2 matches at 13 bases. The clonotype originates from a male donor at least 60 years old with stage III squamous cell lung carcinoma. This material consisted of peripheral blood, taken before any cancer treatment. CDR3 region: CATSRTKGLAGTDTQYF. The DNA of the CDR3 is TGTGCCACCAGCAGGACGAAGGGACTAGCGGGGACAGATACGCAGTATTTT.